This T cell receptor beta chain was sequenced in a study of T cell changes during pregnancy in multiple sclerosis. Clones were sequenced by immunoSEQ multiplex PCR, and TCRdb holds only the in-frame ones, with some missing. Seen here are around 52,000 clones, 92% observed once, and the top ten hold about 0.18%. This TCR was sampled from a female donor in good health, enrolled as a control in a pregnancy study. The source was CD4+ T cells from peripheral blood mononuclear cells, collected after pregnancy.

CDR3 loop: CASRSGGEPGVGYTF. The DNA of the CDR3 is TGTGCCAGCAGGTCCGGAGGTGAACCAGGGGTTGGCTACACCTTC. The chain recombines TRBV6-5 with TRBJ1-2; TRBD1 might be the D (6 bases). Germline V gives CDR1 MNHEY, CDR2 SVGAGI. The CDR3 is 15 amino acids. V dropped 6 bases and J dropped 7 bases, with 21 bases sitting between them.